The 8 T cell receptor beta chains below all came from one sample that was sequenced in a study of blood T cell repertoires in COVID-19. Assay used: immunoSEQ multiplex PCR; TCRdb lists only in-frame clones, some missing. The data hold approximately 400,000 clones, with around 84% observed a single time. Sequencing used peripheral blood. These TCRs come from a human donor with acute or convalescent COVID-19. The donor label of this sample is uncertain.

This chain links TRBV30 with TRBJ1-6; 8 bases match TRBD1. Germline lookup yields CDR1 GTSNPN and CDR2 SVGIG (reference sequence). The CDR3 covers 14 residues. Trimming removed 1 base from V and 7 bases from J; junction bases left unmatched: 3. CDR3 residues: CAWSGDRNNSPLHF. The CDR3, as DNA: TGTGCCTGGAGTGGGGACAGGAACAATTCACCCCTCCACTTT.

The CDR3, as DNA: TGTGCCAGCAGCTTGAACAGGGGATCTGTGCAGTACTTC. Protein: CASSLNRGSVQYF. The V gene is TRBV5-6, the J gene TRBJ2-7; TRBD1 matches 7 bases. Germline CDR1 is SGHDT and CDR2 is YYEEEE. This CDR3 spans 13 amino acids. V shed 1 base and J 9 bases; nucleotides not matched to a gene: 7.

V gene TRBV7-6 combines with J gene TRBJ1-4; TRBD1 aligns across 12 bases. In germline, CDR1 is SGHVS, CDR2 FNYEAQ. The CDR3 has 16 residues. V lost 5 bases, J lost 7 bases, and 8 bases stayed unmatched. The CDR3 here is CASSPGQGAIVEKLFF. Here the CDR3 DNA reads TGTGCCAGCAGCCCGGGACAGGGGGCGATCGTTGAAAAACTGTTTTTT.

This clone was found a few times. This chain uses TRBV5-1 with TRBJ1-4, with D uncertain. There are 15 residues in the CDR3. CDR1 and CDR2 (germline): SGHRS, YFSETQ. With 0 bases removed from V and 10 bases from J, the gap between germline ends came to 16 bases. CDR3 in DNA: TGCGCCAGCAGCTTGGCCGTGTACAATCGGGGAAAACTGTTTTTT. Translated: CASSLAVYNRGKLFF. Full variable domain (rest looked up from reference TRBV5-1 and TRBJ1-4): KAGVTQTPRYLIKTRGQQVTLSCSPISGHRSVSWYQQTPGQGLQFLFEYFSETQRNKGNFPGRFSGRQFSNSRSEMNVSTLELGDSALYLCASSLAVYNRGKLFFGSGTQLSVL.

In DNA form, the CDR3 reads TGTGCCAGCAGTTATTTTCCGGGACTCGCCGGGGAGCTGTTTTTT. It yields the protein CASSYFPGLAGELFF. The chain employs TRBV5-6 and TRBJ2-2; D is perhaps TRBD2 (6 bases). Germline V gene data show CDR1 as SGHDT and CDR2 as YYEEEE. The CDR3 sequence is 15 residues long. Trimming left V 5 bases short and J 6 bases short, with 17 bases between.

The chain is built from TRBV6-6 and TRBJ2-3, with TRBD2 matching 10 bases. The CDR3 runs 16 residues. The J segment lost 6 bases and the V segment lost 5 bases, leaving 11 bases of the junction unmatched. Germline V gene lookup returns CDR1 MNHNY and CDR2 SVGAGI (reference sequence). The CDR3 loop reads CASSRIAGGPTDTQYF. The CDR3 DNA is TGTGCCAGCAGTCGAATAGCGGGGGGCCCGACGGATACGCAGTATTTT.

The chain carries TRBV7-2 and TRBJ1-1; possible D gene TRBD1, 5 bases. CDR3 length equals 14 residues. V was shortened by 5 bases and J by 4 bases, with 14 bases between the two germline ends. Germline loops: CDR1 SGHTA, CDR2 FQGNSA. The CDR3 coding sequence is TGTGCCAGCAGCCAAACCCCGGGGGGCACTGAAGCTTTCTTT. Amino acid sequence: CASSQTPGGTEAFF. Looking up the rest from reference TRBV7-2 and TRBJ1-1 gives the full variable domain: GAGVSQSPSNKVTEKGKDVELRCDPISGHTALYWYRQSLGQGLEFLIYFQGNSAPDKSGLPSDRFSAERTGGSVSTLTIQRTQQEDSAVYLCASSQTPGGTEAFFGQGTRLTVV.

In this sample, this clone turned up once. The J gene is TRBJ2-3, the V gene TRBV7-2; TRBD2 might be the D (5 bases). Trimming pared 0 bases from V and 10 bases from J, leaving 11 bases between. The CDR3 contains 13 residues. Germline V gene lookup returns CDR1 SGHTA and CDR2 FQGNSA. Written as DNA, the CDR3 is TGTGCCAGCAGCTTAGCCACGCGGGCGGCGCAGTATTTT. It specifies CASSLATRAAQYF.